This T cell receptor (beta chain) was sequenced during a study of early T cells in non-severe SARS-CoV-2 infection. The V gene lost 4 bases and the J gene lost 3 bases, with 7 bases spanning the gap. Germline V gene data show CDR1 as SEHNR and CDR2 as FQNEAQ (reference sequence). This CDR3 spans 12 amino acids. In the library, individual cDNA molecules carried attached unique molecular identifiers. MiXCR, run by TCRdb on the 5' RACE reads, gives a single entry per CDR3 protein. The repertoire holds about 86,000 distinct CDR3 sequences, with roughly 14% as singletons. The chain employs TRBV7-9 and TRBJ2-7; D is perhaps TRBD1 (5 bases). Sequences were obtained from whole blood. This clonotype was sampled from an adult who was a healthcare worker with PCR-confirmed SARS-CoV-2 infection or an uninfected control (not recorded which). DNA of the CDR3: TGTGCCAGCAGCTCCACAGGCTACGAGCAGTACTTC. Amino acids: CASSSTGYEQYF. Supplemented by reference TRBV7-9 and TRBJ2-7, the full variable domain reads DTGVSQNPRHKITKRGQNVTFRCDPISEHNRLYWYRQTLGQGPEFLTYFQNEAQLEKSRLLSDRFSAERPKGSFSTLEIQRTEQGDSAMYLCASSSTGYEQYFGPGTRLTVT.